This TCR beta chain was recorded in a study of breast tumors, draining lymph nodes, adjacent tissues. Findings of the study overall: Luminal-like breast cancer showed significantly higher tumor–nontumor repertoire similarity than basal-like.

Via MiXCR, TCRdb re-called the multiplex PCR reads, giving one row per CDR3 protein. Counted here are some 150,000 distinct CDR3 sequences, about a fifth occurring once; the ten biggest clones make up roughly 2.5%. There are many counts of this clonotype. Its antigen is as yet unknown. The lymph nodes were axillary draining lymph nodes from breast cancer patients. In germline, CDR1 is SEHNR, CDR2 FQNEAQ (reference sequence). The length of the CDR3 is 14 residues. Trimming removed 8 bases from V and 1 base from J, with 13 bases in between. The TCR was taken from a female donor with breast cancer. Some clones in this sample may be carry-over from other donors' samples. This chain links TRBV7-9 with TRBJ2-3; D may be TRBD1 (6 bases). The sample taken for sequencing was axillary lymph node tissue. As DNA, the CDR3 is TGTGCCAGCGGGGGCGGTATGGGCACAGATACGCAGTATTTT. Translated, it gives CASGGGMGTDTQYF. Combining the CDR3 with reference TRBV7-9 and TRBJ2-3 gives the whole variable domain DTGVSQNPRHKITKRGQNVTFRCDPISEHNRLYWYRQTLGQGPEFLTYFQNEAQLEKSRLLSDRFSAERPKGSFSTLEIQRTEQGDSAMYLCASGGGMGTDTQYFGPGTRLTVL.